This entry describes one T cell receptor (beta chain). Its antigen is unknown. This specimen belongs to a study of T-cell reconstitution after alpha-beta-depleted transplantation in children. CDR1 is SGHRS and CDR2 is YFSETQ in the germline V gene. V lost 6 bases and J lost 7, with 32 bases in between. The CDR3 loop spans 18 amino acids. Overall study results and limits: TCRbeta diversity was high at day 60 in some patients (a result of surviving recipient T cells and thymic progenitors). It was reported that alpha-beta T cells came from several hundred expanded graft clones (about two months after transplant). Among T cells one year after transplant, newly produced cells accounted for most counts and diversity.

Construction of the TCRbeta library involved unique molecular identifiers. TCRdb passed the PCR reads through MiXCR, listing each CDR3 protein once. The repertoire includes 700,000 to 950,000 distinct CDR3 sequences, about 15% of them detected once, and just under 5% sits in the top ten. The sequencing here drew on PBMCs, mostly from graft donor cells, taken 360 days after TCRalphabeta/CD19-depleted stem cell transplant. The clonotype was recovered from a male patient aged 10-17 years who had a stem cell transplant for acute lymphoblastic leukemia, so the T cells may come from the graft donor. This chain joins TRBV5-1 and TRBJ2-7; D perhaps matches TRBD2 (6 bases). Here the CDR3 DNA reads TGCGCCAGCAACCTGGGGGGTGCCGGGAACCCTATGGCCAGAGAGCAGTACTTC. This encodes CASNLGGAGNPMAREQYF.